This T cell receptor beta chain was sequenced for a study of blood T cell repertoires in COVID-19. The wider study: The samples span acute and convalescent COVID-19 from the United States, Italy and Spain.

In the study's own analysis: The assay estimated nucleated cells by amplifying reference gene primers. TCRdb's copy holds only in-frame clones and misses some; the assay was immunoSEQ multiplex PCR. V, J and clone size are those of that table, while D and trimming were read from the DNA. The sample carries approximately 210,000 clones, around 94% recorded once. The CDR3 covers 16 residues. The germline V gene encodes CDR1 SGHRS and CDR2 YFSETQ. V shed 0 bases and J 2 bases; nucleotides not matched to a gene: 2. A Seattle source enrolled patients during active infection and followed them longitudinally.

This sequence was found in a man aged 25-45 years with COVID-19, enrolled during active disease. The chain recombines TRBV5-1 with TRBJ2-6, with 7 bases fitting TRBD1. The specimen sequenced was peripheral blood. The CDR3 DNA reads as TGCGCCAGCAGCTTGGAGCAGGGGGCTGGGGCCAACGTCCTGACTTTC. Encoded protein: CASSLEQGAGANVLTF.